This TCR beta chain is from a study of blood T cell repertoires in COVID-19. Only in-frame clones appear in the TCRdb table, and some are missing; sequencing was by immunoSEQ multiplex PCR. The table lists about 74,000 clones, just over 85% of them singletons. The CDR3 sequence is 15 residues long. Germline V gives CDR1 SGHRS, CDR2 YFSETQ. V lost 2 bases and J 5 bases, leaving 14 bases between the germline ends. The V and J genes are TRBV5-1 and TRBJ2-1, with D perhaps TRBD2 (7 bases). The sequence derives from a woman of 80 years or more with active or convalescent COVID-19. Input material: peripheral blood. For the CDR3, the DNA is TGCGCCAGCAGCTTTGACGGGGGGCGGGACAATGAGCAGTTCTTC. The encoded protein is CASSFDGGRDNEQFF.